The next 2 T cell receptor beta chains were all read from a single sample in a study of T cell responses to AZD1222 COVID-19 vaccine. Method: immunoSEQ multiplex PCR; TCRdb's copy keeps in-frame clones and lacks some. The data show fewer than 200,000 clones, more than 75% seen once. Here the sequenced sample was peripheral blood, taken 28 days after the second AZD1222 dose. The receptors stem from an adult who received the AZD1222 COVID-19 vaccine.

V usage is TRBV3-1 (or the pseudogene TRBV3-2) and J usage is TRBJ2-2; D unresolved. This CDR3 is 16 amino acids long. Trimming shortened V by 1 base and J by 1 base, and 10 bases separated the two germline ends. Germline V lookup: CDR1 LGHDT, CDR2 YNNKEL (reference sequence). CDR3 bases: TGTGCCAGCAGCCAAGGTGGGCCGGTGAACACCGGGGAGCTGTTTTTT. Amino acids: CASSQGGPVNTGELFF.

This chain links TRBV4-3 with TRBJ1-4; perhaps TRBD1 as D (5 bases). The CDR3 spans 21 residues. Germline values: CDR1 LGHNA, CDR2 YSLEER. The ends were cut back, 1 base at V and 10 bases at J, with 34 bases in the middle. CDR3: CASSQGVRTRVSGGRIGKLFF. Here the CDR3 DNA reads TGCGCCAGCAGCCAAGGGGTTAGGACGCGAGTATCGGGGGGTAGGATCGGAAAACTGTTTTTT.